This T cell receptor beta chain came from a study of T cell responses to AZD1222 COVID-19 vaccine. Study-wide results and caveats: Once two AZD1222 doses were given, Spike-specific TCR breadth and depth went up. Spike was spanned by vaccine-associated CD4 TCRs, with dominance at 160-218 and 743-854. White British donors predominated, females outnumbered males, and clonal diversity was possibly underestimated.

Sequencing was performed with immunoSEQ multiplex PCR; in TCRdb, only in-frame clones are kept and a portion is missing. The sample shows 90,000 to 130,000 clones, 86% of them seen only once. This clone has only one observation. Antigen: not known. The specimen comprised peripheral blood, sampled on day 0 of AZD1222 vaccination. This receptor was identified in an adult in good health.

The CDR3 DNA is TGCGCCAGCAGCACTCTAGCGGGGGTGGTAGATACGCAGTATTTT. The encoded protein is CASSTLAGVVDTQYF. This rearrangement joins TRBV5-1 to TRBJ2-3; 10 bases line up with TRBD2. The CDR3 has 15 residues. The ends lost 4 bases at V and 5 bases at J; junction bases unmatched: 7. Germline V CDR1 and CDR2: SGHRS, YFSETQ.